This entry lists 23 T cell receptor beta chains sequenced from one sample in a study of T cell changes during pregnancy in multiple sclerosis. Using immunoSEQ multiplex PCR, the repertoire was profiled, and TCRdb retains in-frame clones only, with some absent. The sample holds about 75,000 clones; about nine tenths are singletons and the top ten take 0.4% to 0.45%. The sequenced sample was CD4+ T cells from peripheral blood mononuclear cells, obtained before pregnancy. The receptors derive from a female donor with multiple sclerosis, enrolled in a pregnancy study.

The chain employs TRBV6-5 and TRBJ2-5; a weak D match, TRBD1 (5 bases). V lost 5 bases to trimming and J lost 4 bases, with 17 bases between them. The V gene's germline CDR1 is MNHEY and CDR2 SVGAGI. This CDR3 has 15 amino acids. CDR3 nucleotide sequence: TGTGCCAGCAGTCTGACCAGGGTACGGGTAGAGACCCAGTACTTC. This sequence encodes CASSLTRVRVETQYF.

A single count supports this clone. The chain joins TRBV27 to TRBJ1-3; 10 bases line up with TRBD1. This CDR3 comprises 16 residues. The V gene's germline CDR1 is MNHEY and CDR2 SMNVEV (reference sequence). Unmatched junction bases numbered 8, after V lost 5 bases and J lost 4 bases. CDR3 in amino acids: CASSLTGTGVGNTIYF. The CDR3 DNA sequence: TGTGCCAGCAGTCTGACCGGGACAGGGGTAGGAAACACCATATATTTT.

This clone was counted once. The rearrangement joins TRBV7-2 to TRBJ2-5; 7 nucleotides align to TRBD1. Germline CDR1 is SGHTA and CDR2 is FQGNSA. This CDR3 has 13 amino acids. J lost 3 bases, V lost 5 bases, and 3 bases had no gene match. The CDR3 spells CASSRGQKETQYF. CDR3 in DNA: TGTGCCAGCAGCCGGGGACAGAAAGAGACCCAGTACTTC.

This sequence joins TRBV14 and TRBJ2-3; TRBD1 agrees at 7 bases. The V segment lost 5 bases and the J segment 2 bases; nucleotides outside the gene matches: 7. The CDR3 has 15 residues. Looked up from germline, CDR1 is SGHDN and CDR2 is FVKESK. CDR3 residues: CASSDTGDNTDTQYF. Written as DNA, the CDR3 is TGTGCCAGCAGCGATACAGGGGATAACACAGATACGCAGTATTTT.

The chain employs TRBV7-9 and TRBJ1-1; possibly TRBD1 for D (5 bases). CDR1 and CDR2 from the germline V gene are SEHNR and FQNEAQ (reference sequence). The CDR3 runs 11 residues. V was pared by 4 bases and J by 8 bases, with 8 bases between. The chain's CDR3 is CASSSQGEAFF. The CDR3, as DNA: TGTGCCAGCAGCTCCCAGGGCGAAGCTTTCTTT.

The V call is TRBV19, the J call TRBJ2-5; the D gene is possibly TRBD1 (6 bases). Trimming took 2 bases from V and 1 from J, leaving 17 bases between them. The germline V gene has CDR1 LNHDA and CDR2 SQIVND (reference sequence). The CDR3 has 17 amino acids. CDR3 sequence reads: CASSIQHRRTVQETQYF. CDR3 nucleotide sequence: TGTGCCAGTAGTATACAGCACCGCCGGACAGTCCAAGAGACCCAGTACTTC. Using reference TRBV19 and TRBJ2-5 for the parts outside the CDR3, the full variable domain is DGGITQSPKYLFRKEGQNVTLSCEQNLNHDAMYWYRQDPGQGLRLIYYSQIVNDFQKGDIAEGYSVSREKKESFPLTVTSAQKNPTAFYLCASSIQHRRTVQETQYFGPGTRLLVL.

The chain combines TRBV5-4 with TRBJ2-1; perhaps TRBD2 as D (5 bases). The CDR3 is 17 amino acids. Germline V gene data show CDR1 as SGHNT and CDR2 as YYREEE (reference sequence). V lost 0 bases and J 0 bases, leaving 13 bases between the germline ends. The CDR3: CASSLVASPRSYNEQFF. In DNA, the CDR3 is TGTGCCAGCAGCTTGGTTGCTAGCCCCCGCTCCTACAATGAGCAGTTCTTC.

V gene TRBV11-3 combines with J gene TRBJ1-1; D unclear. The V end lost 5 bases, the J end lost 3 bases, and 10 bases lay between the germline ends. CDR1 and CDR2 from the germline V gene are SGHNT and YENEEA. The CDR3 sequence is 13 residues long. As DNA, the CDR3 is TGTGCCAGCAGCCTAAGTTGGTACACTGAAGCTTTCTTT. This translates into CASSLSWYTEAFF.

The J gene is TRBJ2-2, the V gene TRBV11-2; no clear D. Deletions cut 1 base from V and 4 bases from J, with 13 bases between. This CDR3 is built from 16 residues. The germline gives CDR1 SGHAT, CDR2 FQNNGV. The CDR3 nucleotides are TGTGCCAGCAGCTTAGGGGTTGGGCCTTTCACCGGGGAGCTGTTTTTT. It translates to CASSLGVGPFTGELFF.

The rearrangement joins TRBV14 to TRBJ2-5; D is unclear. The CDR3 consists of 11 residues. V lost 5 bases and J 7 bases, leaving 8 bases between the germline ends. CDR1 SGHDN and CDR2 FVKESK come from the germline V gene. The CDR3: CASSAVRTQYF. The CDR3 region has the DNA TGTGCCAGCAGCGCCGTTAGGACCCAGTACTTC.

This chain links TRBV30 with TRBJ2-2; D is uncertain. Trimming stripped 8 bases from V and 6 bases from J, with 13 bases between. Germline CDR1 is GTSNPN and CDR2 is SVGIG (reference sequence). The CDR3 covers 12 residues. CDR3 nucleotides: TGTGCCGAGAGCCCATCTCCCGGGGAGCTGTTTTTT. It translates to CAESPSPGELFF.

The chain links TRBV30 to TRBJ2-2; D not resolved. The ends were cut back, 0 bases at V and 5 bases at J, with 16 bases in the middle. The CDR3 is 16 amino acids. The germline V gene has CDR1 GTSNPN and CDR2 SVGIG (reference sequence). The CDR3 DNA reads TGTGCCTGGAGTGTACGTCGGGTTATAGTAACCGGGGAGCTGTTTTTT. It specifies CAWSVRRVIVTGELFF.

This clone is a singleton in its sample. The chain carries TRBV6-5 and TRBJ2-1; D not resolved. The CDR3 covers 15 residues. V lost 0 bases and J 0 bases, leaving 6 bases between the germline ends. CDR1 is MNHEY, CDR2 SVGAGI, per germline. The CDR3 DNA reads TGTGCCAGCAGTTACTCGGCCAACTCCTACAATGAGCAGTTCTTC. Its translation: CASSYSANSYNEQFF.

The chain uses TRBV15 and TRBJ1-5; a weak D match, TRBD1 (6 bases). The germline V gene encodes CDR1 LNHNV and CDR2 YYDKDF (reference sequence). V dropped 5 bases and J dropped 5 bases, with 16 bases sitting between them. This CDR3 is built from 15 residues. The CDR3 coding sequence is TGTGCCACCAGCCGACAGACAGGATTTGATCAGCCCCAGCATTTT. As protein: CATSRQTGFDQPQHF.

This clone has a handful of counts. The chain has TRBV7-9 and TRBJ1-5; D is unresolved. Germline assignment: CDR1 SEHNR and CDR2 FQNEAQ (reference sequence). Trimming left V 5 bases short and J 4 bases short, with 15 bases between. CDR3 size: 15 residues. CDR3 protein: CASSSGQAGNQPQHF. CDR3 sequence (DNA): TGTGCCAGCAGCAGCGGGCAAGCAGGTAATCAGCCCCAGCATTTT.

The chain recombines TRBV7-9 with TRBJ2-5; the match to TRBD2 covers 12 bases. Losses at the gene ends were 3 bases for V and 3 bases for J; bases not matched to a gene: 11. Germline V CDR1 and CDR2: SEHNR, FQNEAQ (reference sequence). The CDR3 loop spans 18 amino acids. CDR3 DNA sequence: TGTGCCAGCAGCTTTTATCCGCCTAGCGGGAGGGCCAAAGAGACCCAGTACTTC. Amino acids: CASSFYPPSGRAKETQYF.

The rearrangement joins TRBV19 to TRBJ2-3, with D possibly being TRBD1 (5 bases). The germline V and J ends were trimmed by 9 bases and 0 bases, with 13 bases remaining between them. The CDR3 runs to 14 residues. Looked up from germline, CDR1 is LNHDA and CDR2 is SQIVND (reference sequence). The CDR3 bases are TGTGCCAGCAAGAGACAGTCTAGCACAGATACGCAGTATTTT. Its protein product is CASKRQSSTDTQYF. The full variable domain, rest sourced from reference TRBV19 and TRBJ2-3, is DGGITQSPKYLFRKEGQNVTLSCEQNLNHDAMYWYRQDPGQGLRLIYYSQIVNDFQKGDIAEGYSVSREKKESFPLTVTSAQKNPTAFYLCASKRQSSTDTQYFGPGTRLTVL.

This sequence joins TRBV9 and TRBJ1-3, with D possibly matching TRBD1 (5 bases). This CDR3 has 13 residues. Germline-derived CDR1 and CDR2 are SGDLS and YYNGEE. The V end lost 3 bases, the J end lost 2 bases, and 6 bases lay between the germline ends. CDR3 sequence: CASSATAGNTIYF. The CDR3 DNA reads as TGTGCCAGCAGCGCGACAGCTGGAAACACCATATATTTT. Using reference TRBV9 and TRBJ1-3 for the parts outside the CDR3, the full variable domain is DSGVTQTPKHLITATGQRVTLRCSPRSGDLSVYWYQQSLDQGLQFLIQYYNGEERAKGNILERFSAQQFPDLHSELNLSSLELGDSALYFCASSATAGNTIYFGEGSWLTVV.

V is TRBV28 and J is TRBJ2-7, with 13 bases identical to TRBD2. Per germline, CDR1 MDHEN and CDR2 SYDVKM. The V gene end was trimmed by 3 bases and the J gene end by 2 bases; junction bases not matched to a gene: 1. The CDR3 has 15 residues. The CDR3 region has the DNA TGTGCCAGCAGTTTGGGACTAGCGGGAACCTACGAGCAGTACTTC. It encodes CASSLGLAGTYEQYF.

The chain has TRBV28 and TRBJ1-5; 8 bases are a match to TRBD1. This CDR3 is 16 amino acids long. In germline, CDR1 is MDHEN, CDR2 SYDVKM. V trimming: 4 bases; J trimming: 5 bases; junction bases outside the gene matches: 10. The CDR3: CASSSLTGVVDQPQHF. In nucleotides, the CDR3 is TGTGCCAGCAGTTCCCTGACAGGGGTGGTAGATCAGCCCCAGCATTTT.

V is TRBV23-1 and J is TRBJ2-7, with a tentative D call TRBD2 (6 bases). TRBV23-1 belongs to the ORF category, with a function that is uncertain. The CDR3 loop spans 14 amino acids. V lost 5 bases, J lost 0 bases, and 11 bases lay in between. The CDR3 DNA reads TGCGCCAGCAGTGAAAGCGGGTACTCCTACGAGCAGTACTTC. It codes for CASSESGYSYEQYF.

The chain employs TRBV7-6 and TRBJ2-5; TRBD2 matches 11 bases. Germline loops: CDR1 SGHVS, CDR2 FNYEAQ. V was clipped by 7 bases and J by 5 bases; unmatched bases: 9. The CDR3 extends over 15 amino acids. CDR3 sequence (DNA): TGTGCCAGCAAAATCCTAGCGGGAGGTATGGAGACCCAGTACTTC. The encoded protein is CASKILAGGMETQYF.

In its sample, this clone was seen once. The CDR3 loop is CASTYSGTSGYNEQFF. The CDR3 nucleotides are TGCGCCAGCACCTACTCCGGGACTAGCGGGTACAATGAGCAGTTCTTC. V is TRBV4-1 and J is TRBJ2-1, with 12 bases that match TRBD2. The germline CDR1 and CDR2 sequences are MGHRA and YSYEKL. The CDR3 is 16 residues long. The V gene end was trimmed by 7 bases and the J gene end by 4 bases; junction bases not matched to a gene: 8.